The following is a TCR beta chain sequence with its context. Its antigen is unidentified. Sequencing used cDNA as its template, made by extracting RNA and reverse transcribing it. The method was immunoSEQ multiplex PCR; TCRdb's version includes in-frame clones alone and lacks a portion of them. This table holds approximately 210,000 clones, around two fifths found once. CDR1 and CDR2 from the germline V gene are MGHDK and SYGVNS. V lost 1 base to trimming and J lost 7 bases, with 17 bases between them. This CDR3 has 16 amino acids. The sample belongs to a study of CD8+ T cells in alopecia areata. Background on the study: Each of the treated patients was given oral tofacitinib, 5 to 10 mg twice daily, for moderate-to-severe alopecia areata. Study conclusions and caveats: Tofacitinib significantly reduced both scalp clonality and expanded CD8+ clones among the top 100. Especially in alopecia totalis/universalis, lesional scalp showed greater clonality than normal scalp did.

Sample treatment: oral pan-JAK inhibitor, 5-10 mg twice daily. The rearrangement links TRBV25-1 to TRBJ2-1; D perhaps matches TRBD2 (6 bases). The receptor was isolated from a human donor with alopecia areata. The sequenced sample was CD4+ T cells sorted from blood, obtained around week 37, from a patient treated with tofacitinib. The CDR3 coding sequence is TGTGCCAGCAGTGAATTGGGGTCGGGAGCGAAAAATGAGCAGTTCTTC. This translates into CASSELGSGAKNEQFF. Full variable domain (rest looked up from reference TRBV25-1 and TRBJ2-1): EADIYQTPRYLVIGTGKKITLECSQTMGHDKMYWYQQDPGMELHLIHYSYGVNSTEKGDLSSESTVSRIRTEHFPLTLESARPSHTSQYLCASSELGSGAKNEQFFGPGTRLTVL.